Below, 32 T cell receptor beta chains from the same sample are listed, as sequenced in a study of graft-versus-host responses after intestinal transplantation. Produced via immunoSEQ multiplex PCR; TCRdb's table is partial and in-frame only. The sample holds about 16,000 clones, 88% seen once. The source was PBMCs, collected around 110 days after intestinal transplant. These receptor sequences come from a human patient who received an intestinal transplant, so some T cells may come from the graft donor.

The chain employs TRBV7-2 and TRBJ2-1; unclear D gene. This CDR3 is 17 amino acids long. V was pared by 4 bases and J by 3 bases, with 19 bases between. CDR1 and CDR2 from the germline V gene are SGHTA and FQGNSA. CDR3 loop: CASSYRREYQLYNEQFF. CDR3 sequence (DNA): TGTGCCAGCAGCTACAGACGTGAGTACCAGCTCTACAATGAGCAGTTCTTC.

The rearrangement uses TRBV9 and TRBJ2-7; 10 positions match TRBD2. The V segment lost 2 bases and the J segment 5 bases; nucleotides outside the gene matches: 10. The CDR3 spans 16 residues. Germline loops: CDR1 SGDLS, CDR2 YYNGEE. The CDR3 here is CASSVELASGRNEQYF. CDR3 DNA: TGTGCCAGCAGCGTGGAGTTGGCTAGCGGGAGAAACGAGCAGTACTTC.

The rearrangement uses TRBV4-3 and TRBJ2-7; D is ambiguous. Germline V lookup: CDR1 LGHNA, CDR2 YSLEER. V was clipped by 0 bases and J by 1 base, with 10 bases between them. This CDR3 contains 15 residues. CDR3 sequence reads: CASSQDGSPSYEQYF. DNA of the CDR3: TGCGCCAGCAGCCAAGATGGCAGTCCGTCCTACGAGCAGTACTTC.

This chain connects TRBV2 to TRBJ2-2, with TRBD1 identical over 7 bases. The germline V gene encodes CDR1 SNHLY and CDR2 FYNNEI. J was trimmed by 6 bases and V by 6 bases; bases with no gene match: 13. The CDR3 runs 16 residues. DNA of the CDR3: TGTGCCAGCAGATTGACAGGGCGTCTGTTATCCGGGGAGCTGTTTTTT. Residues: CASRLTGRLLSGELFF. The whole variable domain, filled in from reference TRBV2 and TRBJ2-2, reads EPEVTQTPSHQVTQMGQEVILRCVPISNHLYFYWYRQILGQKVEFLVSFYNNEISEKSEIFDDQFSVERPDGSNFTLKIRSTKLEDSAMYFCASRLTGRLLSGELFFGEGSRLTVL.

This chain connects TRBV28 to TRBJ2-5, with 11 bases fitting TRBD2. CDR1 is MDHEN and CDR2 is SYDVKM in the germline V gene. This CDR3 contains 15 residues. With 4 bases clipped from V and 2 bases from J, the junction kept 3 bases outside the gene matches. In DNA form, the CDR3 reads TGTGCCAGCAGTTGGACTAGCGGGTCACAAGAGACCCAGTACTTC. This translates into CASSWTSGSQETQYF. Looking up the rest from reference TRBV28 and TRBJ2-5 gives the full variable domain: DVKVTQSSRYLVKRTGEKVFLECVQDMDHENMFWYRQDPGLGLRLIYFSYDVKMKEKGDIPEGYSVSREKKERFSLILESASTNQTSMYLCASSWTSGSQETQYFGPGTRLLVL.

CDR3 DNA sequence: TGTGCCAGCAGTTTTAACCGGGCGGAGACCCAGTACTTC. As protein: CASSFNRAETQYF. This chain uses TRBV27 with TRBJ2-5; no reliable D call. The CDR3 contains 13 residues. From germline, CDR1 is MNHEY and CDR2 SMNVEV (reference sequence). With 3 bases removed from V and 5 bases from J, the gap between germline ends came to 10 bases.

CDR3 loop: CAISDGRGSEVETQYF. In DNA form, the CDR3 reads TGTGCCATCAGTGACGGCAGGGGGTCCGAAGTGGAGACCCAGTACTTC. The J gene is TRBJ2-5, the V gene TRBV10-3; TRBD1 matches 7 bases. CDR1 and CDR2 (germline): ENHRY, SYGVKD. With 3 bases clipped from V and 5 bases from J, the junction kept 12 bases outside the gene matches. This CDR3 is built from 16 residues.

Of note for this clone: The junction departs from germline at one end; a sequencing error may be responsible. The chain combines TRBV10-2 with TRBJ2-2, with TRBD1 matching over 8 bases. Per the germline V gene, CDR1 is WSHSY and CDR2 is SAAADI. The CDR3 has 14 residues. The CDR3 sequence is CASSTGGNAGELFF. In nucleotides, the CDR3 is TGCGCCAGCTCAACAGGGGGGAACGCCGGGGAGCTGTTTTTT.

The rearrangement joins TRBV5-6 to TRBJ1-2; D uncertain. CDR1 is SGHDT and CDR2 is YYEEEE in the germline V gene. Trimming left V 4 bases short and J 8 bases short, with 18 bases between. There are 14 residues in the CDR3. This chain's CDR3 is CASSVGRYKRGYTF. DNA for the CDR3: TGTGCCAGCAGCGTCGGACGGTATAAACGGGGCTACACCTTC. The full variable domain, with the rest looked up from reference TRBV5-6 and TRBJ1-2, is DAGVTQSPTHLIKTRGQQVTLRCSPKSGHDTVSWYQQALGQGPQFIFQYYEEEERQRGNFPDRFSGHQFPNYSSELNVNALLLGDSALYLCASSVGRYKRGYTFGSGTRLTVV.

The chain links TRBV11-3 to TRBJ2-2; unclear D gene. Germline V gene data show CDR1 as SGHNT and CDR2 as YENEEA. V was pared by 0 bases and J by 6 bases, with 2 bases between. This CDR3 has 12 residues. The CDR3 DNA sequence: TGTGCCAGCAGCTTAGATGCCGGGGAGCTGTTTTTT. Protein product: CASSLDAGELFF.

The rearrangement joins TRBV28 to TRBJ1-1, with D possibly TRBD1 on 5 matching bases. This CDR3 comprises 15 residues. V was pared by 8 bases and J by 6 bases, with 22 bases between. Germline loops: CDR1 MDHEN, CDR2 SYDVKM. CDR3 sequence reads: CASASLGRVNAEAFF. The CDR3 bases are TGTGCCAGCGCCTCCTTGGGGCGGGTTAACGCTGAAGCTTTCTTT. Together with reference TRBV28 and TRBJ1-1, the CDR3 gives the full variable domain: DVKVTQSSRYLVKRTGEKVFLECVQDMDHENMFWYRQDPGLGLRLIYFSYDVKMKEKGDIPEGYSVSREKKERFSLILESASTNQTSMYLCASASLGRVNAEAFFGQGTRLTVV.

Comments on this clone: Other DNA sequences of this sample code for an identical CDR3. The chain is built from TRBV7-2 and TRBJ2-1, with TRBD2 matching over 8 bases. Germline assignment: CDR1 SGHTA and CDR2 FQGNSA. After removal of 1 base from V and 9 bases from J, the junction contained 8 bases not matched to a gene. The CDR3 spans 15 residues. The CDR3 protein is CASSLVRGAGGEQFF. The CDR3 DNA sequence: TGTGCCAGCAGCTTAGTACGGGGGGCGGGGGGTGAGCAGTTCTTC.

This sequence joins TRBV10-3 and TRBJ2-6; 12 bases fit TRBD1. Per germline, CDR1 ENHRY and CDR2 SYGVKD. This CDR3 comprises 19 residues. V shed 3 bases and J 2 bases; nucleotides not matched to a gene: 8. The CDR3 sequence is CAISDPAGTGGAGANVLTF. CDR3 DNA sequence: TGTGCCATCAGTGATCCCGCCGGGACAGGGGGCGCTGGGGCCAACGTCCTGACTTTC.

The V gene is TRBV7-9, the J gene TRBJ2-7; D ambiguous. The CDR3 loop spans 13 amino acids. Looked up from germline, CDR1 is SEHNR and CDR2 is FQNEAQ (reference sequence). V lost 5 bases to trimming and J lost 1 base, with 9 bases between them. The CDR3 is CASSPERSYEQYF. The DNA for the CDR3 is TGTGCCAGCAGCCCAGAGAGGTCCTACGAGCAGTACTTC. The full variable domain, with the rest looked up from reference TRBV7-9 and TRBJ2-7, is DTGVSQNPRHKITKRGQNVTFRCDPISEHNRLYWYRQTLGQGPEFLTYFQNEAQLEKSRLLSDRFSAERPKGSFSTLEIQRTEQGDSAMYLCASSPERSYEQYFGPGTRLTVT.

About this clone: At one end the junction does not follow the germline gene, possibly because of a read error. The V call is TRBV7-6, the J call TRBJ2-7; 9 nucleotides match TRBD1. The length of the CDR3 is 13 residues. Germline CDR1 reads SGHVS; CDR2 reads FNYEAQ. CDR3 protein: CASSLGQGYERYF. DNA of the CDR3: TGTGCCAGCAGCCTGGGACAGGGCTACGAGCGGTACTTC.

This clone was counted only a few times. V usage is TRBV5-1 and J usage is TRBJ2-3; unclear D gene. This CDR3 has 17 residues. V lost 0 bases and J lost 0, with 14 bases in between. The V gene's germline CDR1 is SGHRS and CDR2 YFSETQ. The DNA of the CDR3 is TGCGCCAGCAGCTTGGTAGTTTTTGGCGCCAGCACAGATACGCAGTATTTT. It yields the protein CASSLVVFGASTDTQYF.

CDR3 in amino acids: CASSQEASANQPQHF. The CDR3 DNA follows: TGCGCCAGCAGCCAAGAAGCAAGCGCTAATCAGCCCCAGCATTTT. The chain carries TRBV4-1 and TRBJ1-5; D is unresolved. Deletions cut 0 bases from V and 4 bases from J, with 10 bases between. Germline V lookup: CDR1 MGHRA, CDR2 YSYEKL. The CDR3 spans 15 residues.

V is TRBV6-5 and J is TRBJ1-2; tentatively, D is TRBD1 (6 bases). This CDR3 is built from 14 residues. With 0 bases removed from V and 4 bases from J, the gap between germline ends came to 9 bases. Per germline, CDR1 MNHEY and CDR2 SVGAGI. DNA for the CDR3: TGTGCCAGCAGTTACTCGGGGGGCGGCTATGGCTACACCTTC. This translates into CASSYSGGGYGYTF.

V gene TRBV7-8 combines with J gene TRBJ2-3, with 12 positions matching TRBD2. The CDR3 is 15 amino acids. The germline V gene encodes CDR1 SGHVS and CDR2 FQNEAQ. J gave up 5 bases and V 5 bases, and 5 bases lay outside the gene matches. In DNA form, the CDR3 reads TGTGCCAGCAGCCCGACTAGCGGGAGTGAAGATACGCAGTATTTT. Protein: CASSPTSGSEDTQYF.

Here the CDR3 DNA reads TGTGCCAGTACCTTATACCACCCAGGGGCGAACACTGAAGCTTTCTTT. It encodes CASTLYHPGANTEAFF. This chain uses TRBV19 with TRBJ1-1, with D perhaps TRBD1 (6 bases). Trimming removed 7 bases from V and 1 base from J, with 19 bases in between. The V gene's germline CDR1 is LNHDA and CDR2 SQIVND (reference sequence). The CDR3 is 16 residues long.

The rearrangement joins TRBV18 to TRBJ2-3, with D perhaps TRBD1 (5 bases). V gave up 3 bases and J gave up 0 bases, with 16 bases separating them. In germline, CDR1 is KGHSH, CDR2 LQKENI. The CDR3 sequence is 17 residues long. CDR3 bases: TGTGCCAGCTCACCGTATTTGACAGAAACAAGCACAGATACGCAGTATTTT. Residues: CASSPYLTETSTDTQYF.

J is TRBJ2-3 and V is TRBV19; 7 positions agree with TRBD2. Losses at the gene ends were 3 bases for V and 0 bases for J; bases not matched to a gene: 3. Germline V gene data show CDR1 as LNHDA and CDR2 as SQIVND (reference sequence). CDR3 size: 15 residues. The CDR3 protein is CASSMGGASTDTQYF. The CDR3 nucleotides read TGTGCCAGTAGTATGGGAGGGGCTAGCACAGATACGCAGTATTTT.

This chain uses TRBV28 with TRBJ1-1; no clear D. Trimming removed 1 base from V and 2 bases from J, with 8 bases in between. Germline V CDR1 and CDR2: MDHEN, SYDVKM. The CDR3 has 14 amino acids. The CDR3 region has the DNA TGTGCCAGCAGTTTATCAGAGTTAAACACTGAAGCTTTCTTT. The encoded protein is CASSLSELNTEAFF.

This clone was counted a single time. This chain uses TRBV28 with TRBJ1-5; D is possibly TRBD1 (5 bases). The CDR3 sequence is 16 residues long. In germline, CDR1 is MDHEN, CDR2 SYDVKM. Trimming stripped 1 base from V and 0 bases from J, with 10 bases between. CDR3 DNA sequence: TGTGCCAGCAGTTTATCCGGGACCGCTAGCAATCAGCCCCAGCATTTT. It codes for CASSLSGTASNQPQHF.

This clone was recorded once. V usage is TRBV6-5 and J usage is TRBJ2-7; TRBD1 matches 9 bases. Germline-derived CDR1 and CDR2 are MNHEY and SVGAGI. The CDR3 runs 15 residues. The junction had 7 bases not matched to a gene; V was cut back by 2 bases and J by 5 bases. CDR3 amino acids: CASSYQGTGPHEQYF. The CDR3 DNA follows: TGTGCCAGCAGTTACCAAGGGACAGGGCCTCACGAGCAGTACTTC.

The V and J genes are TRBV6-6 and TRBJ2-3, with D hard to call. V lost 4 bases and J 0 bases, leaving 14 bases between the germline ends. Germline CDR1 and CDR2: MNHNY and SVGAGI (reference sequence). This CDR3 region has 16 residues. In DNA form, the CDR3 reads TGTGCCAGCAGTTCCCCGAGACGAGAAAGCACAGATACGCAGTATTTT. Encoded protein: CASSSPRRESTDTQYF.

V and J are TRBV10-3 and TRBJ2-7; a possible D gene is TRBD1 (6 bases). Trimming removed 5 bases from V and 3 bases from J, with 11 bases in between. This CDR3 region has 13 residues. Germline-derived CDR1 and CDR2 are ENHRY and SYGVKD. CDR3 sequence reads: CAISPGHLYEQYF. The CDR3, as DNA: TGTGCCATCAGTCCGGGACACCTCTACGAGCAGTACTTC.

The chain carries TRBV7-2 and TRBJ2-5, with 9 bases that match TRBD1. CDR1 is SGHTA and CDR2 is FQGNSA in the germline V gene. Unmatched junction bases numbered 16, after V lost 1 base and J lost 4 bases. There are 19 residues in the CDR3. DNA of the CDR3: TGTGCCAGCAGCTTAGAGGCTCGTCTAGGGGGACAGGGACCAGAGACCCAGTACTTC. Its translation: CASSLEARLGGQGPETQYF.

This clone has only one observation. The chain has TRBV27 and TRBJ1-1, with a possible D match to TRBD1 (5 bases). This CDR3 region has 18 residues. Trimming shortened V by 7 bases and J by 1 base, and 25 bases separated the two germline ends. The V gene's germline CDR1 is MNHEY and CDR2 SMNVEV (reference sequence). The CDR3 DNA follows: TGTGCCAGCATCCGAAGTGGCCGACAGAAAGGACGGAACACTGAAGCTTTCTTT. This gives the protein CASIRSGRQKGRNTEAFF.

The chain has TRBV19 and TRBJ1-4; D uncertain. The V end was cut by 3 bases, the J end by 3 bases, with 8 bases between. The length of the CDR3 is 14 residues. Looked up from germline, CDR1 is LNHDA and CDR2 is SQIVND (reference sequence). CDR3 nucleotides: TGTGCCAGTAGTATCCTACAGCCTAATGAAAAACTGTTTTTT. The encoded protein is CASSILQPNEKLFF. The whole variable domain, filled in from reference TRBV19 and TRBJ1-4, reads DGGITQSPKYLFRKEGQNVTLSCEQNLNHDAMYWYRQDPGQGLRLIYYSQIVNDFQKGDIAEGYSVSREKKESFPLTVTSAQKNPTAFYLCASSILQPNEKLFFGSGTQLSVL.

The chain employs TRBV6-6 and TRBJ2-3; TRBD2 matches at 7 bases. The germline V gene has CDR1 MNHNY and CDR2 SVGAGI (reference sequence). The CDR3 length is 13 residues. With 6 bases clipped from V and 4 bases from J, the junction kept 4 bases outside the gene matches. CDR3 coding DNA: TGTGCCAGCAGCTTGACTAGCCCAGATACGCAGTATTTT. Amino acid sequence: CASSLTSPDTQYF.

As DNA, the CDR3 is TGTGCCAGCAGCCAAGTGCCGGCAGGGTTTGCCGGGGAGCTGTTTTTT. It is translated as CASSQVPAGFAGELFF. The chain joins TRBV14 to TRBJ2-2; D might be TRBD1 (5 bases). The CDR3 is 16 residues long. Germline V CDR1 and CDR2: SGHDN, FVKESK. Trimming left V 1 base short and J 6 bases short, with 15 bases between.